A single sample is the source of the 22 T cell receptor beta chains below, sequenced in a study of beta chain features in type 1 diabetes. Expressed TCRB transcripts were sequenced, since all the RNA that had been isolated was reverse transcribed. Assay used: immunoSEQ multiplex PCR; TCRdb lists only in-frame clones, some missing. The repertoire includes under 450,000 clones, approximately 15% of them detected once, and about 0.019% sits in the top ten. Sample: naive CD4+ T cells from blood. These receptors all come from a woman between 18 and 29 years old in good health.

The rearrangement uses TRBV11-2 and TRBJ2-7; possibly TRBD2 for D (6 bases). This CDR3 is built from 13 residues. Germline loops: CDR1 SGHAT, CDR2 FQNNGV. Deletions cut 4 bases from V and 4 bases from J, with 11 bases between. The CDR3 protein is CASSSRERYEQYF. The CDR3 nucleotides read TGTGCCAGCAGCTCACGGGAGAGGTACGAGCAGTACTTC.

The chain recombines TRBV18 with TRBJ2-7; TRBD2 aligns across 9 bases. Trimming took 6 bases from V and 3 from J; bases not matched to a gene: 9. The CDR3 runs 15 residues. CDR1 and CDR2 (germline): KGHSH, LQKENI. In DNA form, the CDR3 reads TGTGCCAGCTCCCACCCAGAGACTAGCGGCTACGAGCAGTACTTC. It specifies CASSHPETSGYEQYF. Drawing the rest from reference TRBV18 and TRBJ2-7, the complete variable domain is NAGVMQNPRHLVRRRGQEARLRCSPMKGHSHVYWYRQLPEEGLKFMVYLQKENIIDESGMPKERFSAEFPKEGPSILRIQQVVRGDSAAYFCASSHPETSGYEQYFGPGTRLTVT.

V is TRBV30 and J is TRBJ2-7, with 7 bases lining up with TRBD2. Trimming cost V 1 base and J 7 bases; bases outside gene matches: 4. The germline V gene has CDR1 GTSNPN and CDR2 SVGIG (reference sequence). This CDR3 comprises 12 residues. The DNA for the CDR3 is TGTGCCTGGAGTGGGGGGGGTAGGGAGCAGTACTTC. It encodes CAWSGGGREQYF.

This clone has only a few counts. CDR3 residues: CASSLRWAGSQETQYF. The CDR3 coding sequence is TGTGCCAGCAGCTTAAGATGGGCGGGGAGCCAAGAGACCCAGTACTTC. The chain joins TRBV7-2 to TRBJ2-5; a weak D match, TRBD2 (6 bases). This CDR3 has 16 amino acids. Trimming pared 2 bases from V and 1 base from J, leaving 14 bases between. Germline CDR1 SGHTA, CDR2 FQGNSA.

This clone was seen a handful of times. This rearrangement joins TRBV27 to TRBJ2-5; D ambiguous. The V and J ends lost 3 bases and 2 bases respectively, with 7 bases between them. Germline V CDR1 and CDR2: MNHEY, SMNVEV (reference sequence). The CDR3 runs 13 residues. The DNA of the CDR3 is TGTGCCAGCAGTTTCTCGCGGCAAGAGACCCAGTACTTC. Protein: CASSFSRQETQYF.

This chain joins TRBV30 and TRBJ2-5; 8 bases map to TRBD1. Germline loops: CDR1 GTSNPN, CDR2 SVGIG (reference sequence). J was trimmed by 7 bases and V by 2 bases; bases with no gene match: 6. The CDR3 spans 13 residues. This CDR3 is CAWSLDRVGTQYF. In nucleotides, the CDR3 is TGTGCCTGGAGTCTGGACAGGGTAGGGACCCAGTACTTC.

This clone has a handful of counts. This chain joins TRBV5-1 and TRBJ2-7; 10 bases match TRBD2. Germline V gives CDR1 SGHRS, CDR2 YFSETQ. The CDR3 is 15 amino acids. V shed 3 bases, J shed 5 bases, and the junction held 8 bases outside the gene matches. In nucleotides, the CDR3 is TGCGCCAGCAGCTCACTGCTAGCGGGAGAGGACGAGCAGTACTTC. This codes for CASSSLLAGEDEQYF.

The V and J genes are TRBV19 and TRBJ2-6; the D gene is possibly TRBD2 (5 bases). The V gene's germline CDR1 is LNHDA and CDR2 SQIVND (reference sequence). Trimming took off 5 bases at V and 0 bases at J, with 14 bases between the two ends. The CDR3 has 17 residues. DNA for the CDR3: TGTGCCAGTAGTCCTATAGGGAGCGGCTCTGGGGCCAACGTCCTGACTTTC. Protein sequence: CASSPIGSGSGANVLTF.

This chain links TRBV5-4 with TRBJ2-1, with D possibly being TRBD2 (6 bases). Trimming shortened V by 4 bases and J by 10 bases, and 15 bases separated the two germline ends. The CDR3 is made up of 13 amino acids. CDR1 is SGHNT, CDR2 YYREEE, per germline (reference sequence). The CDR3: CASSPPGGPEQFF. The CDR3 nucleotides are TGTGCCAGCAGCCCCCCCGGGGGTCCCGAGCAGTTCTTC.

This clone appeared a few times. The chain recombines TRBV6-5 with TRBJ2-5; TRBD1 agrees at 7 bases. The germline V gene has CDR1 MNHEY and CDR2 SVGAGI. V gave up 0 bases and J gave up 8 bases; unmatched junction bases: 9. The CDR3 contains 15 residues. The CDR3 sequence: CASSYSFRGQSTQYF. The CDR3 nucleotides are TGTGCCAGCAGTTACTCTTTTAGGGGACAGTCAACCCAGTACTTC.

This clone has more than one count but fewer than ten. V usage is TRBV29-1 and J usage is TRBJ2-2; weak D call: TRBD2 (5 bases). The CDR3 covers 13 residues. Trimming removed 5 bases from V and 0 bases from J, with 7 bases in between. The V gene's germline CDR1 is SQVTM and CDR2 ANQGSEA. CDR3 DNA: TGCAGCGTTACCGGGACGAACACCGGGGAGCTGTTTTTT. Translation: CSVTGTNTGELFF.

The chain joins TRBV10-3 to TRBJ2-5; 9 bases map to TRBD2. V shed 6 bases and J 0 bases; nucleotides not matched to a gene: 2. The germline CDR1 and CDR2 sequences are ENHRY and SYGVKD. This CDR3 contains 14 residues. For the CDR3, the DNA is TGTGCCATCAGCCGACTAGCGGACCAAGAGACCCAGTACTTC. Its protein is CAISRLADQETQYF.

In this sample, this clone turned up a few times. This chain links TRBV12-5 with TRBJ2-3, with D uncertain. The CDR3 sequence is 11 residues long. The germline V gene encodes CDR1 LGHNT and CDR2 FRNRAP. With 4 bases removed from V and 3 bases from J, the gap between germline ends came to 2 bases. CDR3 loop: CASGSTDTQYF. Written as DNA, the CDR3 is TGTGCTAGTGGTTCAACAGATACGCAGTATTTT.

The CDR3 coding sequence is TGCAGCCTTGTGTTGACAGGGATCGCAGATACGCAGTATTTT. Translating it yields CSLVLTGIADTQYF. The chain has TRBV29-1 and TRBJ2-3; TRBD1 matches at 7 bases. V gave up 8 bases and J gave up 4 bases; unmatched junction bases: 12. This CDR3 spans 14 amino acids. CDR1 and CDR2 (germline): SQVTM, ANQGSEA.

This clone was found a few times. At one end, the junction sequence differs from germline, possibly due to a read error. V is TRBV30 and J is TRBJ1-1; D uncertain. From germline, CDR1 is GTSNPN and CDR2 SVGIG (reference sequence). CDR3 length: 11 residues. Here the CDR3 reads CAWSRNIEAFF. In DNA form, the CDR3 reads TGTGCCTGGAGCAGGAACATTGAAGCTTTCTTT. Variable domain in full (rest from reference TRBV30 and TRBJ1-1): SQTIHQWPATLVQPVGSPLSLECTVEGTSNPNLYWYRQAAGRGLQLLFYSVGIGQISSEVPQNLSASRPQDRQFILSSKKLLLSDSGFYLCAWSRNIEAFFGQGTRLTVV.

The chain is built from TRBV6-5 and TRBJ2-6; 7 nucleotides match TRBD2. This CDR3 spans 14 amino acids. CDR1 MNHEY and CDR2 SVGAGI come from the germline V gene. The V gene end was trimmed by 8 bases and the J gene end by 2 bases; junction bases not matched to a gene: 3. CDR3 in amino acids: CASSGGAGANVLTF. The DNA of the CDR3 is TGTGCCAGCTCGGGGGGAGCTGGGGCCAACGTCCTGACTTTC.

This chain links TRBV28 with TRBJ2-4; D perhaps matches TRBD2 (6 bases). The CDR3 consists of 15 residues. Trimming took off 10 bases at V and 0 bases at J, with 16 bases between the two ends. In germline, CDR1 is MDHEN, CDR2 SYDVKM. For the CDR3, the DNA is TGTGCCACCTCCCTTGGAGGGGTAGCCAAAAACATTCAGTACTTC. Its protein product is CATSLGGVAKNIQYF.

This clone appeared a single time. V is TRBV25-1 and J is TRBJ1-2; no clear D gene. In germline, CDR1 is MGHDK, CDR2 SYGVNS. This CDR3 spans 15 amino acids. V lost 3 bases, J lost 3 bases, and 14 bases lay in between. CDR3 sequence: CASSEGGRWDYGYTF. The CDR3 DNA reads TGTGCCAGCAGTGAGGGCGGGAGGTGGGACTATGGCTACACCTTC.

This clone was detected a few times. V and J are TRBV6-1 and TRBJ2-1; D perhaps matches TRBD2 (6 bases). Trimming stripped 8 bases from V and 7 bases from J, with 21 bases between. Germline CDR1 reads MNHNS; CDR2 reads SASEGT. The CDR3 totals 15 residues. The CDR3 is CASGISSVGRNEQFF. The CDR3, as DNA: TGTGCCAGCGGAATCTCTAGCGTCGGCCGGAATGAGCAGTTCTTC.

The V and J genes are TRBV2 and TRBJ2-1, with D perhaps matching TRBD2 (6 bases). From germline, CDR1 is SNHLY and CDR2 FYNNEI. This CDR3 has 11 residues. The ends were cut back, 6 bases at V and 9 bases at J, with 9 bases in the middle. In nucleotides, the CDR3 is TGTGCCAGCAGCGGGGACTTTGAGCAGTTCTTC. The encoded protein is CASSGDFEQFF.

The chain is built from TRBV5-8 and TRBJ1-5; no reliable D call. The V end lost 2 bases, the J end lost 3 bases, and 12 bases lay between the germline ends. The CDR3 spans 15 residues. The germline V gene has CDR1 SGHTS and CDR2 YDEGEE. Here the CDR3 reads CASSLRGMDNQPQHF. For the CDR3, the DNA is TGTGCCAGCAGCTTAAGAGGGATGGACAATCAGCCCCAGCATTTT.

This clone appeared a few times. This chain connects TRBV29-1 to TRBJ1-1; D remains ambiguous. Looked up from germline, CDR1 is SQVTM and CDR2 is ANQGSEA. The ends were cut back, 2 bases at V and 7 bases at J, with 14 bases in the middle. CDR3 length equals 13 residues. CDR3 protein: CSVEKEAVGEAFF. In nucleotides, the CDR3 is TGCAGCGTTGAAAAAGAGGCAGTGGGTGAAGCTTTCTTT.